The T cell receptor beta chain described here comes from a study of cytotoxic CD8 clonotypes in ibrutinib-treated CLL. Only in-frame clones appear in the TCRdb table, and some are missing; sequencing was by immunoSEQ multiplex PCR. Of roughly 250,000 clones listed, 70% are singletons. This CDR3 is 17 amino acids long. Germline V gene sequence: CDR1 MNHEY, CDR2 SMNVEV (reference sequence). V gave up 0 bases and J gave up 4 bases; unmatched junction bases: 8. The sequenced sample was PBMCs, obtained after 24 months of ibrutinib treatment. The V and J genes are TRBV27 and TRBJ2-3; TRBD2 agrees at 9 bases. The clonotype originates from a human donor with chronic lymphocytic leukemia. The CDR3 sequence is CASSLSRGTSLADTQYF. CDR3 DNA sequence: TGTGCCAGCAGTTTATCGCGGGGGACTAGCCTTGCAGATACGCAGTATTTT.